The 8 T cell receptor beta chains reported below all come from one sample, sequenced in a study of T-cell reconstitution after alpha-beta-depleted transplantation in children. The authors prepared the TCRbeta library with unique molecular identifiers. TCRdb used MiXCR to reprocess the PCR reads, holding one entry per CDR3 protein. The sample includes 500,000 to 600,000 distinct CDR3 sequences, 30% to 35% of them seen just once. Sequenced material: PBMCs from the stem cell graft donor, taken from the stem cell graft. Receptor source: a human donor who donated a stem cell graft to a child with aplastic anemia.

The chain carries TRBV12-3 or TRBV12-4 and TRBJ2-1; TRBD2 agrees at 10 bases. The CDR3 loop spans 14 amino acids. V lost 7 bases and J lost 7; bases outside the gene matches: 7. The CDR3 loop is CASTRQREGNEQFF. CDR3 coding DNA: TGTGCCAGCACCCGCCAGCGGGAGGGAAATGAGCAGTTCTTC.

This clonotype was observed at least ten times. The chain recombines TRBV24-1 with TRBJ2-1; D possibly corresponds to TRBD2 (6 bases). Germline V CDR1 and CDR2: KGHDR, SFDVKD. With 7 bases removed from V and 8 bases from J, the gap between germline ends came to 20 bases. The CDR3 spans 15 residues. CDR3 region: CATRPGGAGTDEQFF. The DNA of the CDR3 is TGTGCCACCAGACCTGGCGGGGCCGGGACGGATGAGCAGTTCTTC.

In this sample, this clonotype turned up a few times. The chain joins TRBV20-1 to TRBJ1-5; the D is unclear. The ends were cut back, 6 bases at V and 5 bases at J, with 11 bases in the middle. Germline values: CDR1 DFQATT, CDR2 SNEGSKA (reference sequence). CDR3 size: 12 residues. As DNA, the CDR3 is TGCAGTGCCAAGGACTCTGATCAGCCCCAGCATTTT. Translation gives CSAKDSDQPQHF.

The rearrangement uses TRBV7-2 and TRBJ1-5, with 7 bases lining up with TRBD1. J was trimmed by 1 base and V by 6 bases; bases with no gene match: 6. CDR3 length: 15 residues. Germline-derived CDR1 and CDR2 are SGHTA and FQGNSA. CDR3 residues: CASRYDRVSNQPQHF. CDR3 nucleotides: TGTGCCAGCAGATATGACAGGGTCAGCAATCAGCCCCAGCATTTT.

This chain uses TRBV5-6 with TRBJ2-5; perhaps TRBD2 as D (6 bases). Deletions cut 4 bases from V and 5 bases from J, with 18 bases between. CDR1 is SGHDT and CDR2 is YYEEEE in the germline V gene. CDR3 length: 15 residues. The CDR3, as DNA: TGTGCCAGCAGCGCGGGACTCGGGCCCGGGGAGACCCAGTACTTC. Translation gives CASSAGLGPGETQYF. The full variable domain, with the rest looked up from reference TRBV5-6 and TRBJ2-5, is DAGVTQSPTHLIKTRGQQVTLRCSPKSGHDTVSWYQQALGQGPQFIFQYYEEEERQRGNFPDRFSGHQFPNYSSELNVNALLLGDSALYLCASSAGLGPGETQYFGPGTRLLVL.

The rearrangement joins TRBV6-2 or TRBV6-3 to TRBJ2-2; 7 positions agree with TRBD1. The CDR3 is 15 amino acids. Unmatched junction bases numbered 5, after V lost 6 bases and J lost 1 base. Germline V gene data show CDR1 as MNHEY and CDR2 as SVGEGT. The CDR3 DNA reads as TGTGCCAGCAGATTCGGACAGGTGAACACCGGGGAGCTGTTTTTT. Encoded protein: CASRFGQVNTGELFF.

The V and J genes are TRBV5-5 and TRBJ2-1, with TRBD2 identical over 9 bases. The CDR3 runs 13 residues. J gave up 8 bases and V 8 bases, and 8 bases lay outside the gene matches. Germline V CDR1 and CDR2: SGHKS, YYEKEE (reference sequence). CDR3 nucleotide sequence: TGTGCCAGGGCGGGAGGGCCCTCCTATGAGCAGTTCTTC. Encoded protein: CARAGGPSYEQFF. The full variable domain, with the rest looked up from reference TRBV5-5 and TRBJ2-1, is DAGVTQSPTHLIKTRGQQVTLRCSPISGHKSVSWYQQVLGQGPQFIFQYYEKEERGRGNFPDRFSARQFPNYSSELNVNALLLGDSALYLCARAGGPSYEQFFGPGTRLTVL.

The CDR3 sequence is CASNPTSGRARNEQFF. The DNA of the CDR3 is TGTGCCAGCAACCCGACTAGCGGGAGGGCCAGGAATGAGCAGTTCTTC. The genes are TRBV12-3 or TRBV12-4 and TRBJ2-1; 14 positions match TRBD2. With V trimmed by 7 bases and J by 7 bases, 9 bases remained unmatched. CDR3 length: 16 residues.